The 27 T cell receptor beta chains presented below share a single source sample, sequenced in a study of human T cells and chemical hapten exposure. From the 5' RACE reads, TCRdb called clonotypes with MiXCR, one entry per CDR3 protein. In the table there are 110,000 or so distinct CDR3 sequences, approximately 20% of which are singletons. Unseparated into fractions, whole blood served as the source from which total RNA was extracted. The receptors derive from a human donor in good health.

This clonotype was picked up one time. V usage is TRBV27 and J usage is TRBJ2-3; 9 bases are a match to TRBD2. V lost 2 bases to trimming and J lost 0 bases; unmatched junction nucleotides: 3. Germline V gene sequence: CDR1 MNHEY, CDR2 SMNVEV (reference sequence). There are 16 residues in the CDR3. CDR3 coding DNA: TGTGCCAGCAGTTTACTAGCGGGGATTAGCACAGATACGCAGTATTTT. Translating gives CASSLLAGISTDTQYF.

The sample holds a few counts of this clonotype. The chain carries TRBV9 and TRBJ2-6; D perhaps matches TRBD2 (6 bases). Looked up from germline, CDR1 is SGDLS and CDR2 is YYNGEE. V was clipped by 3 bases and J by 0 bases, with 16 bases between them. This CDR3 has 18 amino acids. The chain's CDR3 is CASSAGGTLGSGANVLTF. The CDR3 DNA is TGTGCCAGCAGCGCCGGAGGGACCCTGGGCTCTGGGGCCAACGTCCTGACTTTC.

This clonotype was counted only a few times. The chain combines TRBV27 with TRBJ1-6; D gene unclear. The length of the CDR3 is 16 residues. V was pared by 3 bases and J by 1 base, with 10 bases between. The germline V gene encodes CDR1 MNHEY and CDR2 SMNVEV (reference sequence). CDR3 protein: CASSLWGTSYNSPLHF. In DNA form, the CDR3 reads TGTGCCAGCAGTTTGTGGGGAACATCCTATAATTCACCCCTCCACTTT.

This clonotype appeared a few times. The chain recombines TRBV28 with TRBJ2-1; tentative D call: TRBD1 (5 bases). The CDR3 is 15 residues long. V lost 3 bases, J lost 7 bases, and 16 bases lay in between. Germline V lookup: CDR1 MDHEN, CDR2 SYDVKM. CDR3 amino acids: CASSLGQSLWNEQFF. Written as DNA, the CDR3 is TGTGCCAGCAGTTTGGGGCAGAGCCTCTGGAATGAGCAGTTCTTC.

Here the CDR3 reads CASSWGAGPTGELFF. The CDR3 region has the DNA TGCGCCAGCAGCTGGGGGGCAGGCCCGACCGGGGAGCTGTTTTTT. The chain uses TRBV5-1 and TRBJ2-2; D is perhaps TRBD1 or TRBD2 (6 bases each). Trimming pared 3 bases from V and 5 bases from J, leaving 14 bases between. Germline V gene sequence: CDR1 SGHRS, CDR2 YFSETQ. This CDR3 has 15 residues.

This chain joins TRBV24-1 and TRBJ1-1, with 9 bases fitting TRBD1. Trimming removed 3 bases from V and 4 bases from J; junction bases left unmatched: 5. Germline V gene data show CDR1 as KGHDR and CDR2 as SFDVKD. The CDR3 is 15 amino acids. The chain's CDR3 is CATSDATGGGTEAFF. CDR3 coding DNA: TGTGCCACCAGTGATGCGACAGGGGGTGGCACTGAAGCTTTCTTT.

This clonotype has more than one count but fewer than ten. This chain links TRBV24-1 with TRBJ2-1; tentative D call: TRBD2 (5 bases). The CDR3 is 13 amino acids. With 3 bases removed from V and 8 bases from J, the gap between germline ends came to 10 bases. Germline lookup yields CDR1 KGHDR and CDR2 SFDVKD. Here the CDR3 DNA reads TGTGCCACCAGTGATCCCCCGGGGTATGAGCAGTTCTTC. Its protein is CATSDPPGYEQFF.

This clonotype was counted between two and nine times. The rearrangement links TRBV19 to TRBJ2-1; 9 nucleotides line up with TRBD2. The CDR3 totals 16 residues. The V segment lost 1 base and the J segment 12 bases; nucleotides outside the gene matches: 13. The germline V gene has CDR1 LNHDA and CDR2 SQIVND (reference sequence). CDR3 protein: CASSIGGTSPPSVQFF. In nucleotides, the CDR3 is TGTGCCAGTAGTATAGGTGGGACTAGCCCTCCGAGCGTGCAGTTCTTC.

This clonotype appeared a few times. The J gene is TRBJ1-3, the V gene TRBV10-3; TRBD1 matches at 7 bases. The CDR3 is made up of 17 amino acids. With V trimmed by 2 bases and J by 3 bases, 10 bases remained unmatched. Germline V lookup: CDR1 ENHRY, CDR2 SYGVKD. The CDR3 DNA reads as TGTGCCATCAGTGAGGCGCCCTCAGGGGGTTATGGAAACACCATATATTTT. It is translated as CAISEAPSGGYGNTIYF.

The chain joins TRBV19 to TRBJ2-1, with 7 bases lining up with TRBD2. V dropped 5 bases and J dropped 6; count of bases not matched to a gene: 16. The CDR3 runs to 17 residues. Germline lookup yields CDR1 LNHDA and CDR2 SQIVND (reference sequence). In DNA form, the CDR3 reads TGTGCCAGTAGTTTGCTCAGCGGAGCGGGAACCTCCAATGAGCAGTTCTTC. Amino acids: CASSLLSGAGTSNEQFF.

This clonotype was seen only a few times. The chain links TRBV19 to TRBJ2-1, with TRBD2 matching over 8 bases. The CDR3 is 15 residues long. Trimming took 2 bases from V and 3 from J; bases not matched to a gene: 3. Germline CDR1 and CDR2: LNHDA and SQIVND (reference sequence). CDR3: CASSINLAGYNEQFF. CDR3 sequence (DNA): TGTGCCAGTAGTATAAATCTAGCGGGCTACAATGAGCAGTTCTTC.

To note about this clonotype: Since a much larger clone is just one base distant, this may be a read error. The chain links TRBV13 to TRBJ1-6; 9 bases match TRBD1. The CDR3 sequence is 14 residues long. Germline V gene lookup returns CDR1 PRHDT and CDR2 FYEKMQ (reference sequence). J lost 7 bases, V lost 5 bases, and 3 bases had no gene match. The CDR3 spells CASSPGTGNSPLHF. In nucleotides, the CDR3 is TGTGCCAGCAGCCCCGGGACAGGGAATTCACCCCTCCACTTT. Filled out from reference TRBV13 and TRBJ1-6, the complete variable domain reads AAGVIQSPRHLIKEKRETATLKCYPIPRHDTVYWYQQGPGQDPQFLISFYEKMQSDKGSIPDRFSAQQFSDYHSELNMSSLELGDSALYFCASSPGTGNSPLHFGNGTRLTVT.

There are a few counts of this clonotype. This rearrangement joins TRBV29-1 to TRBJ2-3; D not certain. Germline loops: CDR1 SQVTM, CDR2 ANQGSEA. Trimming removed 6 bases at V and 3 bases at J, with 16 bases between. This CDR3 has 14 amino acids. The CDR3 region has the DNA TGCAGCGTGCTGAGGCCGGCCGGGACAGATACGCAGTATTTT. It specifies CSVLRPAGTDTQYF.

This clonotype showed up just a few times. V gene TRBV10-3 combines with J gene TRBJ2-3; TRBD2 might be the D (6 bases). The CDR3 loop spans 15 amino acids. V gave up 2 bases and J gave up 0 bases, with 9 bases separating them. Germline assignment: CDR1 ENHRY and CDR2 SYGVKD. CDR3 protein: CAISEGSGSTDTQYF. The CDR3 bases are TGTGCCATCAGTGAGGGTAGCGGAAGCACAGATACGCAGTATTTT.

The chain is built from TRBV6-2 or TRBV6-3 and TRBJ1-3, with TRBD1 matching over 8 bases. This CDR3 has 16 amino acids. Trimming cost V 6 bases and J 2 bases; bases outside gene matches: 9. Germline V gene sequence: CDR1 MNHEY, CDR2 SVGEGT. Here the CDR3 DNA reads TGTGCCAGCAGACGACCCCAGGGGGCGACTGGAAACACCATATATTTT. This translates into CASRRPQGATGNTIYF.

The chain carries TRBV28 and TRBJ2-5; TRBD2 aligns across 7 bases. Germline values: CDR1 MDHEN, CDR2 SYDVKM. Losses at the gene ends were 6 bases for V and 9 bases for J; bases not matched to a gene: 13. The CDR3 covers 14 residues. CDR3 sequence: CASRPTGTTQAQYF. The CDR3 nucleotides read TGTGCCAGCAGACCCACCGGGACTACCCAGGCCCAGTACTTC.

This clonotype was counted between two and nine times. The CDR3 spells CASSYNGGNEQYF. CDR3 DNA sequence: TGTGCCAGCAGTTACAATGGCGGGAATGAGCAGTACTTC. The rearrangement links TRBV6-6 to TRBJ2-7, with D perhaps TRBD2 (6 bases). This CDR3 is built from 13 residues. V was shortened by 2 bases and J by 7 bases, with 12 bases between the two germline ends. Germline CDR1 and CDR2: MNHNY and SVGAGI (reference sequence).

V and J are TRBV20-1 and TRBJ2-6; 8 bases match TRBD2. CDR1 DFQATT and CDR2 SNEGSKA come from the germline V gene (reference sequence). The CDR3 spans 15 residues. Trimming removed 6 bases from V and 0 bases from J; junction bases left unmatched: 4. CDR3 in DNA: TGCAGTGCGGTAGCGGGGACCTCTGGGGCCAACGTCCTGACTTTC. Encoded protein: CSAVAGTSGANVLTF.

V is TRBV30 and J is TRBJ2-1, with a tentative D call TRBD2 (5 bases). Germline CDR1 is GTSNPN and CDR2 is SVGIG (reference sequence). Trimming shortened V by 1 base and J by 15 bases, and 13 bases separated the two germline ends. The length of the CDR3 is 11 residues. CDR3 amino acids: CAWSGIAEGFF. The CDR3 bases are TGTGCCTGGAGTGGGATAGCCGAGGGGTTCTTC.

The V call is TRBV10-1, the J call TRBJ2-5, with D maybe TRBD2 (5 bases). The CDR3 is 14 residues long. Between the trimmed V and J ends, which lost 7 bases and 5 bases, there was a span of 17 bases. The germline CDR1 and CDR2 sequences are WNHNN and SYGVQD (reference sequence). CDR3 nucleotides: TGCGCCAGCATCGTTCTAACCCCGGGGGAGACCCAGTACTTC. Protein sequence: CASIVLTPGETQYF.

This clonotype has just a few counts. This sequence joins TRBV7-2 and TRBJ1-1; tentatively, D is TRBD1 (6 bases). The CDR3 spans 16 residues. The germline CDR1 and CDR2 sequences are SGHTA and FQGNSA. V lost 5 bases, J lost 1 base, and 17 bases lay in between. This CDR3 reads CASSHGPGQTNTEAFF. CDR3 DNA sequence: TGTGCCAGCAGCCATGGACCGGGACAAACGAACACTGAAGCTTTCTTT.

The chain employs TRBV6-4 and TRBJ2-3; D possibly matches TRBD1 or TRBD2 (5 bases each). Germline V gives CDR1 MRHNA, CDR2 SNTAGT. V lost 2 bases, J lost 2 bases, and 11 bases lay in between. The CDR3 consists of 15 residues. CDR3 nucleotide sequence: TGTGCCAGCAGTGACGTCCCAGGGACCACAGATACGCAGTATTTT. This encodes CASSDVPGTTDTQYF.

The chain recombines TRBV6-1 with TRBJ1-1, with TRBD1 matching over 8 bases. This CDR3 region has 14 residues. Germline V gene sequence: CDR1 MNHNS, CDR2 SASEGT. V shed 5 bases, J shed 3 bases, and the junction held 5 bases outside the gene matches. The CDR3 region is CASSNRGGDTEAFF. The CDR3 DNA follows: TGTGCCAGCAGTAACAGGGGGGGGGACACTGAAGCTTTCTTT.

The CDR3 loop reads CASGLFHEQFF. CDR3 coding DNA: TGTGCTAGTGGTTTGTTCCATGAGCAGTTCTTC. The rearrangement joins TRBV12-5 to TRBJ2-1; D call uncertain. V gave up 2 bases and J gave up 8 bases, with 4 bases separating them. This CDR3 comprises 11 residues. Germline assignment: CDR1 LGHNT and CDR2 FRNRAP.

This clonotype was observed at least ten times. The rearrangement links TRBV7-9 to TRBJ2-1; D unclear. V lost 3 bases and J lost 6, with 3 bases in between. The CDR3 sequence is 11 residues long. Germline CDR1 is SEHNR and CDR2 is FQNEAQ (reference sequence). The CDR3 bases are TGTGCCAGCAGCTTCCGCAATGAGCAGTTCTTC. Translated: CASSFRNEQFF.

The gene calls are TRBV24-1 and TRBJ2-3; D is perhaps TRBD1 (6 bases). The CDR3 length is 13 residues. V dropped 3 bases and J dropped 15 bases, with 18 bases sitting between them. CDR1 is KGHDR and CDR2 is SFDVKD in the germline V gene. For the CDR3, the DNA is TGTGCCACCAGTGATCCTAGGACAGCGGTTCCCTATTTT. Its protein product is CATSDPRTAVPYF.

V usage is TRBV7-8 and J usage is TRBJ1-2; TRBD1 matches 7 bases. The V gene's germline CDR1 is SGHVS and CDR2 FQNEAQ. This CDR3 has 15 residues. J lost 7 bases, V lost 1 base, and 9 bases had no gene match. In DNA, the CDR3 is TGTGCCAGCAGCTTAGAGGGCCAACAGGGGATTGGCTACACCTTC. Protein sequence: CASSLEGQQGIGYTF.